Listed here are 18 T cell receptor beta chains from one sample, sequenced in a study of cytomegalovirus exposure and HLA in healthy donors (dated by TCRdb to between 2016 and 2019). The receptor library was made with the immunoSEQ multiplex PCR assay. A mixture of 60 forward primers for TCR Vbeta segments and 13 reverse primers for TCR Jbeta segments was used in the multiplex PCR. The source is immuneACCESS, and TCRdb retained only in-frame sequences with V and J called. Part of the clones is not carried over; for the studies checked, unresolved V genes explain less than half of this, and the remainder is unexplained. This sample comprises approximately 150,000 clones, approximately 80% of them detected only once. The ten largest clones capture roughly 0.9% of the sample. Sequencing was carried out using PBMCs. The receptors originated from an older woman in good health and CMV-seronegative.

This clone appeared a single time. J is TRBJ2-1 and V is TRBV4-1; 7 bases agree with TRBD1. V gave up 2 bases and J gave up 2 bases; unmatched junction bases: 6. Germline assignment: CDR1 MGHRA and CDR2 YSYEKL. This CDR3 comprises 16 residues. CDR3 residues: CASSQSSGTAYNEQFF. DNA of the CDR3: TGCGCCAGCAGCCAATCCTCCGGGACAGCCTACAATGAGCAGTTCTTC.

The chain is built from TRBV15 and TRBJ1-1; maybe TRBD1 (5 bases). This CDR3 is 13 amino acids long. In germline, CDR1 is LNHNV, CDR2 YYDKDF (reference sequence). With 0 bases removed from V and 7 bases from J, the gap between germline ends came to 9 bases. Here the CDR3 DNA reads TGTGCCACCAGCAGAGAGGGGCGGGATGAAGCTTTCTTT. As protein: CATSREGRDEAFF.

This clone was recorded once. V and J are TRBV5-1 and TRBJ1-2, with D tentatively TRBD1 (5 bases). The CDR3 loop spans 14 amino acids. Germline-derived CDR1 and CDR2 are SGHRS and YFSETQ. The V end was cut by 0 bases, the J end by 3 bases, with 9 bases between. The CDR3 loop reads CASSLDQGDYGYTF. The CDR3 DNA reads TGCGCCAGCAGCTTGGATCAGGGCGACTATGGCTACACCTTC.

This chain joins TRBV7-8 and TRBJ2-2, with TRBD2 matching 14 bases. CDR1 and CDR2 (germline): SGHVS, FQNEAQ. The CDR3 has 16 amino acids. J lost 4 bases, V lost 4 bases, and 2 bases had no gene match. The CDR3 DNA follows: TGTGCCAGCAGCTCGGGACTAGCGGGGGTCACCGGGGAGCTGTTTTTT. It yields the protein CASSSGLAGVTGELFF.

This chain joins TRBV28 and TRBJ1-2; no reliable D call. The CDR3 length is 12 residues. V was pared by 5 bases and J by 8 bases, with 12 bases between. Germline-derived CDR1 and CDR2 are MDHEN and SYDVKM. The CDR3 protein is CASSLRRNGYTF. In DNA, the CDR3 is TGTGCCAGCAGTCTGAGAAGAAACGGCTACACCTTC.

V usage is TRBV2 and J usage is TRBJ2-3; D is undetermined. CDR3 length: 15 amino acids. V was pared by 4 bases and J by 2 bases, with 13 bases between. Per germline, CDR1 SNHLY and CDR2 FYNNEI. The chain's CDR3 is CASSGLLLTTDTQYF. The CDR3 nucleotides read TGTGCCAGCAGTGGGCTCCTACTAACCACAGATACGCAGTATTTT.

This chain joins TRBV5-1 and TRBJ1-1; perhaps TRBD1 as D (5 bases). The length of the CDR3 is 17 residues. V was pared by 2 bases and J by 3 bases, with 20 bases between. Per the germline V gene, CDR1 is SGHRS and CDR2 is YFSETQ. CDR3 nucleotide sequence: TGCGCCAGCAGCTTCGGGGGGATGGGCTCAAGGGACACTGAAGCTTTCTTT. Translated, it gives CASSFGGMGSRDTEAFF.

This clone occurred once. V and J are TRBV6-5 and TRBJ1-1, with 7 bases that match TRBD1. V lost 6 bases and J lost 3; bases outside the gene matches: 10. This CDR3 is built from 15 residues. The V gene's germline CDR1 is MNHEY and CDR2 SVGAGI. Written as DNA, the CDR3 is TGTGCCAGCAGCGGGGACAGCTTGGGGTACACTGAAGCTTTCTTT. Translation gives CASSGDSLGYTEAFF.

This chain uses TRBV7-2 with TRBJ2-1; 7 nucleotides align to TRBD1. From germline, CDR1 is SGHTA and CDR2 FQGNSA. This CDR3 region has 15 residues. J gave up 3 bases and V 1 base, and 3 bases lay outside the gene matches. CDR3 nucleotide sequence: TGTGCCAGCAGCTTAGGCTGGACAGGCTACAATGAGCAGTTCTTC. As protein: CASSLGWTGYNEQFF. Combining the CDR3 with reference TRBV7-2 and TRBJ2-1 gives the whole variable domain GAGVSQSPSNKVTEKGKDVELRCDPISGHTALYWYRQSLGQGLEFLIYFQGNSAPDKSGLPSDRFSAERTGGSVSTLTIQRTQQEDSAVYLCASSLGWTGYNEQFFGPGTRLTVL.

This clone was recorded a few times. The chain is built from TRBV27 and TRBJ1-6, with 9 bases that match TRBD1. CDR3 length: 16 residues. V was pared by 3 bases and J by 7 bases, with 7 bases of the junction left unmatched. Germline CDR1 reads MNHEY; CDR2 reads SMNVEV (reference sequence). The CDR3 protein is CASSFQGQGRNSPLHF. DNA for the CDR3: TGTGCCAGCAGTTTCCAGGGACAGGGAAGGAATTCACCCCTCCACTTT.

This sequence joins TRBV2 and TRBJ1-1; TRBD1 might be the D (5 bases). The CDR3 loop spans 18 amino acids. Trimming took off 5 bases at V and 1 base at J, with 23 bases between the two ends. Germline V gives CDR1 SNHLY, CDR2 FYNNEI. CDR3 protein: CASSRDGGRQLGNTEAFF. The CDR3 region has the DNA TGTGCCAGCAGTAGGGACGGGGGGAGACAGCTAGGGAACACTGAAGCTTTCTTT. Together with reference TRBV2 and TRBJ1-1, the CDR3 gives the full variable domain: EPEVTQTPSHQVTQMGQEVILRCVPISNHLYFYWYRQILGQKVEFLVSFYNNEISEKSEIFDDQFSVERPDGSNFTLKIRSTKLEDSAMYFCASSRDGGRQLGNTEAFFGQGTRLTVV.

The J gene is TRBJ1-1, the V gene TRBV7-9; D is ambiguous. The V and J ends lost 6 bases and 0 bases respectively, with 14 bases between them. There are 15 residues in the CDR3. From germline, CDR1 is SEHNR and CDR2 FQNEAQ (reference sequence). For the CDR3, the DNA is TGTGCCAGCAGATCCGCGGTGCAACTGAACACTGAAGCTTTCTTT. Amino acid sequence: CASRSAVQLNTEAFF.

The chain uses TRBV5-6 and TRBJ1-1; TRBD1 might be the D (5 bases). Germline loops: CDR1 SGHDT, CDR2 YYEEEE. The CDR3 is made up of 15 amino acids. Trimming took off 0 bases at V and 6 bases at J, with 15 bases between the two ends. CDR3 DNA sequence: TGTGCCAGCAGCTTGGCGGGGGGAAGGGTGGCTGAAGCTTTCTTT. As protein: CASSLAGGRVAEAFF. Drawing the rest from reference TRBV5-6 and TRBJ1-1, the complete variable domain is DAGVTQSPTHLIKTRGQQVTLRCSPKSGHDTVSWYQQALGQGPQFIFQYYEEEERQRGNFPDRFSGHQFPNYSSELNVNALLLGDSALYLCASSLAGGRVAEAFFGQGTRLTVV.

As for this clone: The same CDR3 arises from other DNA sequences in this sample as well. V and J are TRBV4-2 and TRBJ1-5, with D perhaps matching TRBD1 (5 bases). From germline, CDR1 is LGHNA and CDR2 YNFKEQ. V was cut by 0 bases and J by 7 bases, with 10 bases left in between. The CDR3 loop spans 14 amino acids. This chain's CDR3 is CASSQDSGNQPQHF. The CDR3, as DNA: TGTGCCAGCAGCCAAGATTCAGGGAACCAGCCCCAGCATTTT.

V usage is TRBV6-5 and J usage is TRBJ1-1, with D possibly TRBD1 on 5 matching bases. Trimming stripped 5 bases from V and 0 bases from J, with 13 bases between. Germline V gene sequence: CDR1 MNHEY, CDR2 SVGAGI. This CDR3 comprises 15 residues. DNA of the CDR3: TGTGCCAGCAGTAAGATAGACAGTTTGAACACTGAAGCTTTCTTT. Translating gives CASSKIDSLNTEAFF.

The chain combines TRBV5-6 with TRBJ2-2; perhaps TRBD2 as D (6 bases). The CDR3 extends over 15 amino acids. V was clipped by 0 bases and J by 0 bases, with 6 bases between them. From germline, CDR1 is SGHDT and CDR2 YYEEEE. The CDR3 loop is CASSLAGANTGELFF. DNA of the CDR3: TGTGCCAGCAGCTTGGCGGGGGCGAACACCGGGGAGCTGTTTTTT.

In DNA form, the CDR3 reads TGTGCCAGCACCTTGCCCACGAGCTCCTACGAGCAGTACTTC. Translated, it gives CASTLPTSSYEQYF. This rearrangement joins TRBV28 to TRBJ2-7; no definite D call. V was trimmed by 7 bases and J by 0 bases, leaving 13 bases between them. The CDR3 contains 14 residues. Germline lookup yields CDR1 MDHEN and CDR2 SYDVKM.

The V gene is TRBV4-2, the J gene TRBJ2-7; 7 positions match TRBD2. The CDR3 contains 17 residues. In germline, CDR1 is LGHNA, CDR2 YNFKEQ. J lost 5 bases, V lost 0 bases, and 13 bases had no gene match. The CDR3 loop reads CASSQDLWRGGSDEQYF. CDR3 bases: TGTGCCAGCAGCCAAGATCTTTGGCGCGGGGGTAGCGACGAGCAGTACTTC.